What follows describes a single T cell receptor (beta chain). The data belong to a study of blood T cell repertoires in COVID-19. Germline V gives CDR1 SGHRS, CDR2 YFSETQ. The CDR3 contains 17 residues. The J segment lost 1 base and the V segment lost 3 bases, leaving 8 bases of the junction unmatched. As originally analysed: Cell counts per sample came from amplifying reference gene primers. Generated by immunoSEQ multiplex PCR, the TCRdb table keeps only in-frame clones and is missing some. V and J calls and clone size follow that table, whereas D and trimming were derived from the DNA. This sample has some 110,000 clones, with 65% to 80% found just once.

The chain has TRBV5-1 and TRBJ2-7, with 12 bases matching TRBD2. The sequence came from a man aged 50 to 59 with acute or convalescent COVID-19. Sequences were obtained from peripheral blood. The CDR3, as DNA: TGCGCCAGCAGCTACGGGACTAGCGGGCTGTTTTCCTACGAGCAGTACTTC. It encodes CASSYGTSGLFSYEQYF.